This T cell receptor (beta chain) was retrieved from a study of blood T cell repertoires in COVID-19. Study-wide context: Researchers got acute and convalescent COVID-19 samples from the United States, Italy and Spain. PBMCs, B-cell-depleted T cells, or T cells provided the cDNA or gDNA that made up the material.

Trimming took off 5 bases at V and 0 bases at J, with 14 bases between the two ends. CDR1 and CDR2 from the germline V gene are MNHEY and SVGAGI. The CDR3 is 15 residues long. Under the authors' procedure: Amplification from reference gene primers served as the basis for estimated nucleated cell counts. Sequenced by immunoSEQ multiplex PCR; TCRdb stores in-frame clones only, minus some. V, J and clone size were drawn from that table, and D and trimming were deduced from the DNA. The data show fewer than 20,000 clones, about 86% seen once. This TCR derives from a human donor in a cohort sampled during active COVID-19. The V and J genes are TRBV6-5 and TRBJ2-7; weak D call: TRBD2 (6 bases). Specimen: peripheral blood. The CDR3 coding sequence is TGTGCCAGCAGTCACGGGGCGGGAAGCTCCTACGAGCAGTACTTC. Its protein is CASSHGAGSSYEQYF.